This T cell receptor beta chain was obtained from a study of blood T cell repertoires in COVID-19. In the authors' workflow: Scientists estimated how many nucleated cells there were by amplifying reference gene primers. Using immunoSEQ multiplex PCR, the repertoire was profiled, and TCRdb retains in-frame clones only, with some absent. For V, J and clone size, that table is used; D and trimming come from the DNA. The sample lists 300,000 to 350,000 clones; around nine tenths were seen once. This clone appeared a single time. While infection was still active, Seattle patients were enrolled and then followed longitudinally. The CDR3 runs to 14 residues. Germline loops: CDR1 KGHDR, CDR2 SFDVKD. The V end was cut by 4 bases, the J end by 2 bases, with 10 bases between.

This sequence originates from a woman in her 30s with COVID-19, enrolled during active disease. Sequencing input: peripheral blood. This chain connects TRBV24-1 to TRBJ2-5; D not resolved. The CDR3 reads CATSEVVTQETQYF. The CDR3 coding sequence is TGTGCCACCAGTGAGGTCGTGACACAAGAGACCCAGTACTTC.